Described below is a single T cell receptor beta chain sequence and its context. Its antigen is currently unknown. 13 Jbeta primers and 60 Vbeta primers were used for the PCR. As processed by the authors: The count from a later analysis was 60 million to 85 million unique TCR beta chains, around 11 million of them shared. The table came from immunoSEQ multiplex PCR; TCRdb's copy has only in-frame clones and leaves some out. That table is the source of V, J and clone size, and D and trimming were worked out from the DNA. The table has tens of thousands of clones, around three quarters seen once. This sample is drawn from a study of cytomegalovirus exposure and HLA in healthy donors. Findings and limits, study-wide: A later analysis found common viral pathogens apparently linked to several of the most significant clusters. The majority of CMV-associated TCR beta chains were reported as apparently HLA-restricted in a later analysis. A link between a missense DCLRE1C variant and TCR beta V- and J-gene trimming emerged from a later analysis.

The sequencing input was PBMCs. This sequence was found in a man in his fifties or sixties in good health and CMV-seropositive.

The CDR3 DNA sequence: TGTGCCAGCAGTGCGGAGCGGGGGTTAGGCAAAAACATTCAGTACTTC. Its protein is CASSAERGLGKNIQYF. The chain couples TRBV2 to TRBJ2-4; TRBD2 matches at 8 bases. V gave up 4 bases and J gave up 3 bases; unmatched junction bases: 8. The germline gives CDR1 SNHLY, CDR2 FYNNEI. The CDR3 is 16 residues long.